This T cell receptor beta chain stems from a study of beta chain features in type 1 diabetes (dated by TCRdb to 2017 to 2018). With regard to the full study: Mean age, gender distribution, total cell number and subset yield did not differ between patients and healthy donors. Regulatory and stem cell-like memory subsets were obtained from only 8 patients and roughly 8 healthy donors, while naive and central memory subsets were obtained from all 28 donors. Across all samples, some 100,000,000 sorted cells were examined, and cell number per subset correlated strongly with RNA yield. The study compared TCRB repertoires of sorted circulating CD4+ T cell subsets between recently diagnosed type 1 diabetes patients and matched healthy donors. Results and caveats for the whole study, not just this receptor: Because the HLA sub-analyses included only small numbers of individuals, any influence of HLA type on TCRB rearrangement was left unresolved. Fewer insertions and more nucleotide deletions at VDJ recombination sites were observed in patients with type 1 diabetes, implying thymic rearrangement abnormalities. Sequencing cDNA rather than genomic DNA could over-represent highly expressing activated cells, although activation and CD3 levels did not differ between groups. Type 1 diabetes patients showed a moderate but significant shortening of TCRB CDR3 length in all four CD4+ subsets. Naive, central memory and regulatory TCRB repertoires appeared to be more similar among patients than among healthy donors. PCR may preferentially amplify shorter templates, but because patient and control samples were amplified and corrected together, any resulting skew would affect both groups equally.

Each donor gave one peripheral blood draw, averaging around 0.11 L, which was collected into heparinised tubes. A BD FACSAria II and a panel including CD45RO, CCR7, CD25, CD127, CD95 and CD27 were used to sort naive, central memory, regulatory and stem cell-like memory CD4+ T cells. A purity above 95% was achieved for all sorted populations. Right away, PBMCs were isolated by Lymphoprep density gradient centrifugation and were stained directly, with no culture step. Samples were stained and sorted in pairs, with one healthy donor and one patient per experiment, so that batch effects were minimized. All of the isolated RNA was reverse transcribed with the High Capacity cDNA Reverse Transcription Kit, so expressed TCRB transcripts were sequenced. Deep immunoSEQ sequencing was applied to naive, central memory and regulatory T cell samples, giving an average of roughly 3.3 million total reads per sample. Sorted cells were lysed in RLT buffer, and RNA was extracted using DNase-treated RNeasy Micro or Mini kits according to cell number. Each cell subset was processed on its own to prevent cross-contamination, while patient and healthy donor samples were processed together. TCRB sequences were amplified from cDNA with the immunoSEQ multiplex PCR, producing 87-bp fragments spanning the CDR3 region. The amplicons were sequenced using the Illumina HiSeq platform. The study's own analysis went as follows. Synthetic template baselines were used to correct PCR bias computationally, reads within Hamming distance 2 were collapsed, and singletons that could not be merged were discarded. Reads were aligned to IMGT to assign V, D and J genes, CDR3 length, and insertions or deletions at six rearrangement sites. Clonotype counts were normalized to sorted cell number within each subset before computing true diversity and Gini coefficients with the tcR R package. The overlap coefficient, calculated on TCRB nucleotide sequences, was used to quantify repertoire sharing. Out-of-frame TCRB sequences from naive cells were analyzed to stand in for the pre-selection repertoire. The table comes from immuneACCESS by way of TCRdb, which keeps in-frame sequences with V and J called. Part of the clones is missing from these tables; in studies checked, under half for an unresolved V gene and the rest for unknown reasons. The V and J calls and the clone size are those of that table, but D and trimming were determined from the DNA. The table for this sample lists under 450,000 clones; roughly 16% of them were counted only once. The ten largest clones capture approximately 0.02% of the sample.

Including cysteine and phenylalanine, the CDR3 has 13 amino acids. Kept here is only the CDR3 DNA, which spans 39 bases and is read in frame from base 1. V loses 8 bases, J loses 0 bases, and the germline ends lie 9 bases apart. CDR1 and CDR2 were assigned from the germline V gene (reference sequence) as SEHNR and FQNEAQ. This clone was detected a few times. This clone's antigen is unknown. No clone much larger than this one lies a single base away; base qualities are absent. The source material was naive CD4+ T cells from blood. This sample's cell subset or site label indicates: true naive CD4+ T cells. Here the chain combines TRBV7-9 and TRBJ2-3; the D gene identity is not certain. The source is a woman under 30 in good health. The CDR3 sequence is CASHAESTDTQYF. The base sequence is TGTGCCAGCCATGCGGAGAGCACAGATACGCAGTATTTT.